This passage covers 20 T cell receptor beta chains from one sample sequenced in a study of T cell responses to AZD1222 COVID-19 vaccine. Sequencing used immunoSEQ multiplex PCR; TCRdb keeps in-frame clones, though not all of them. This sample carries 75,000 to 95,000 clones, roughly 85% of them seen once, and the ten largest clones take 4.5%. Sequencing was performed on peripheral blood, taken 28 days after the second AZD1222 dose. These receptors all stem from an adult who received the AZD1222 COVID-19 vaccine.

The V gene is TRBV6-5, the J gene TRBJ1-2; D gene unclear. V lost 8 bases and J lost 12, with 22 bases in between. This CDR3 spans 13 amino acids. The germline V gene encodes CDR1 MNHEY and CDR2 SVGAGI. CDR3 bases: TGTGCCAGCGCTCTTAGCAGGCAATCTCGTCACACCTTC. Its protein product is CASALSRQSRHTF.

This rearrangement joins TRBV30 to TRBJ2-2, with TRBD2 matching 8 bases. CDR3 length equals 14 residues. CDR1 and CDR2 (germline): GTSNPN, SVGIG (reference sequence). The V and J ends lost 5 bases and 8 bases, in that order; junction bases with no gene match: 10. The CDR3 nucleotides read TGTGCCTGGGTCCCCCGCGGGAGGACAGGGGAGCTGTTTTTT. This gives the protein CAWVPRGRTGELFF.

The chain combines TRBV12-5 with TRBJ2-5; TRBD1 aligns across 9 bases. The germline CDR1 and CDR2 sequences are LGHNT and FRNRAP. The ends lost 6 bases at V and 5 bases at J; junction bases unmatched: 16. The CDR3 is 17 amino acids. Written as DNA, the CDR3 is TGTGCTAGTGGCGCGGGACAGGGTGCCCTAAACGCGGAGACCCAGTACTTC. It codes for CASGAGQGALNAETQYF.

The V call is TRBV3-1 (or the pseudogene TRBV3-2), the J call TRBJ1-3; the D gene is possibly TRBD1 (6 bases). Trimming took off 5 bases at V and 4 bases at J, with 24 bases between the two ends. Germline-derived CDR1 and CDR2 are LGHDT and YNNKEL (reference sequence). This CDR3 region has 18 residues. The CDR3 DNA follows: TGTGCCAGCAGCTATCGGGACACCATGGTGGCGTCGGGAAACACCATATATTTT. Its translation: CASSYRDTMVASGNTIYF.

The chain combines TRBV30 with TRBJ1-5; D is perhaps TRBD1 (6 bases). The ends were cut back, 3 bases at V and 3 bases at J, with 12 bases in the middle. The CDR3 totals 14 residues. CDR1 is GTSNPN, CDR2 SVGIG, per germline (reference sequence). The chain's CDR3 is CAWRYPGANQPQHF. CDR3 in DNA: TGTGCCTGGAGGTACCCAGGGGCCAATCAGCCCCAGCATTTT.

This chain connects TRBV29-1 to TRBJ2-7, with D perhaps matching TRBD1 (6 bases). Germline CDR1 and CDR2: SQVTM and ANQGSEA. CDR3 length equals 13 residues. V gave up 3 bases and J gave up 5 bases, with 14 bases separating them. The CDR3 region is CSVEGAGPHEQYF. CDR3 DNA: TGCAGCGTTGAGGGGGCAGGTCCCCACGAGCAGTACTTC.

V gene TRBV27 combines with J gene TRBJ2-7; TRBD1 agrees at 8 bases. There are 12 residues in the CDR3. The V segment lost 4 bases and the J segment 7 bases; nucleotides outside the gene matches: 3. Germline V gene data show CDR1 as MNHEY and CDR2 as SMNVEV (reference sequence). The CDR3 reads CASSSTGVEQYF. The CDR3 DNA reads TGTGCCAGCAGTTCGACAGGGGTTGAGCAGTACTTC.

The V and J genes are TRBV3-1 (or the pseudogene TRBV3-2) and TRBJ1-3; 11 bases are shared with TRBD1. V gave up 4 bases and J gave up 0 bases; unmatched junction bases: 5. Germline V gene sequence: CDR1 LGHDT, CDR2 YNNKEL (reference sequence). This CDR3 comprises 17 residues. The CDR3 DNA reads as TGTGCCAGCAGCCGATCGGGACAGGGGGGCTCTGGAAACACCATATATTTT. This translates into CASSRSGQGGSGNTIYF.

V and J are TRBV12-3 or TRBV12-4 and TRBJ2-2; maybe TRBD2 (6 bases). The V and J ends lost 5 bases and 3 bases respectively, with 7 bases between them. The CDR3 has 13 residues. CDR3 bases: TGTGCCAGCAGTGGGGACTACACCGGGGAGCTGTTTTTT. It codes for CASSGDYTGELFF.

The genes are TRBV6-5 and TRBJ1-5; the match to TRBD1 covers 8 bases. CDR1 is MNHEY, CDR2 SVGAGI, per germline. Germline trimming cut 1 base from V and 5 bases from J; bases unmatched to any gene: 4. The CDR3 is 15 residues long. CDR3 nucleotide sequence: TGTGCCAGCAGTTACTTGGACAGGGAAGATCAGCCCCAGCATTTT. This sequence encodes CASSYLDREDQPQHF.

The V gene is TRBV25-1, the J gene TRBJ1-2; D might be TRBD1 (5 bases). V gave up 6 bases and J gave up 0 bases, with 14 bases separating them. CDR3 length: 15 residues. Germline CDR1 MGHDK, CDR2 SYGVNS. The CDR3 protein is CASRAGGGSNYGYTF. In nucleotides, the CDR3 is TGTGCCAGCAGAGCCGGCGGGGGATCTAACTATGGCTACACCTTC.

The V gene is TRBV11-2, the J gene TRBJ1-2; D is ambiguous. V shed 1 base and J shed 11 bases, with 14 bases lying between them. The CDR3 sequence is 13 residues long. Germline V gene lookup returns CDR1 SGHAT and CDR2 FQNNGV. CDR3 nucleotide sequence: TGTGCCAGCAGCTTAGTAGTTAGGGAGGCGTACACCTTC. Translation: CASSLVVREAYTF.

The chain couples TRBV7-2 to TRBJ1-1; possibly TRBD1 for D (6 bases). Trimming pared 1 base from V and 5 bases from J, leaving 14 bases between. Germline assignment: CDR1 SGHTA and CDR2 FQGNSA. This CDR3 has 15 residues. The CDR3 is CASSLGEGGATEAFF. CDR3 in DNA: TGTGCCAGCAGCTTAGGTGAAGGGGGAGCGACTGAAGCTTTCTTT.

This clone has only one observation. The chain employs TRBV5-4 and TRBJ2-7; 8 bases match TRBD2. Trimming at V came to 4 bases and at J to 0 bases, leaving 0 bases not matched to a gene. This CDR3 has 13 amino acids. Germline CDR1 reads SGHNT; CDR2 reads YYREEE (reference sequence). The CDR3: CASSTSGSYEQYF. The DNA for the CDR3 is TGTGCCAGCAGCACTAGCGGCTCCTACGAGCAGTACTTC.

This sequence joins TRBV5-4 and TRBJ2-5, with 7 bases matching TRBD2. The CDR3 spans 14 residues. In germline, CDR1 is SGHNT, CDR2 YYREEE (reference sequence). With V trimmed by 1 base and J by 2 bases, 2 bases remained unmatched. CDR3 in amino acids: CASSLKAGQETQYF. The CDR3 DNA reads TGTGCCAGCAGCTTGAAAGCGGGGCAAGAGACCCAGTACTTC.

The CDR3 sequence: CASSSFPGQYTEAFF. Here the CDR3 DNA reads TGTGCCAGCAGTTCCTTCCCAGGTCAGTACACTGAAGCTTTCTTT. This chain uses TRBV6-5 with TRBJ1-1; D gene ambiguous. Trimming removed 4 bases from V and 3 bases from J, with 15 bases in between. The CDR3 length is 15 residues. Per germline, CDR1 MNHEY and CDR2 SVGAGI.

The J gene is TRBJ2-7, the V gene TRBV5-4; 9 bases align to TRBD1. This CDR3 comprises 15 residues. CDR1 is SGHNT, CDR2 YYREEE, per germline (reference sequence). Trimming took 4 bases from V and 5 from J; bases not matched to a gene: 10. The CDR3 protein is CASSIGQGRQDEQYF. The CDR3 DNA follows: TGTGCCAGCAGCATAGGACAGGGGAGGCAAGACGAGCAGTACTTC.

The rearrangement links TRBV3-1 (or the pseudogene TRBV3-2) to TRBJ1-2; the D is unclear. With 1 base removed from V and 4 bases from J, the gap between germline ends came to 10 bases. The CDR3 covers 14 residues. Germline-derived CDR1 and CDR2 are LGHDT and YNNKEL (reference sequence). This CDR3 is CASSQVSSRYGYTF. As DNA, the CDR3 is TGTGCCAGCAGCCAAGTCTCGTCACGCTATGGCTACACCTTC.

The V and J genes are TRBV7-9 and TRBJ2-2, with D unresolved. CDR3 length equals 17 residues. The ends were cut back, 1 base at V and 2 bases at J, with 14 bases in the middle. CDR1 and CDR2 from the germline V gene are SEHNR and FQNEAQ (reference sequence). DNA for the CDR3: TGTGCCAGCAGCTTAGTGTCAACTCTTTCAAACACCGGGGAGCTGTTTTTT. It translates to CASSLVSTLSNTGELFF.

This chain connects TRBV3-1 (or the pseudogene TRBV3-2) to TRBJ1-2, with no clear D. The length of the CDR3 is 13 residues. Germline V lookup: CDR1 LGHDT, CDR2 YNNKEL (reference sequence). Trimming took 2 bases from V and 8 from J, leaving 12 bases between them. The CDR3 protein is CASSQSGFGGYTF. CDR3 nucleotide sequence: TGTGCCAGCAGCCAATCCGGTTTTGGAGGCTACACCTTC.